Listed below are T cell receptor beta chains from one sample, sequenced in a study of Graves' ophthalmopathy and Graves' hyperthyroidism. TCRdb re-derived calls from the multiplex PCR reads in MiXCR, one entry per CDR3 protein. In the table there are over 500,000 distinct CDR3 sequences, about 20% of which are singletons. The sample was peripheral blood. These receptors were obtained from a woman under 30 with stable Graves' hyperthyroidism. Some clones in this sample may be carry-over from other donors' samples. The CDR3 runs from the conserved cysteine through the conserved F or W. The order of the fields is clone size, D gene, V gene, J gene, CDR3 protein, CDR3 DNA. A D gene is named only where the DNA matches it firmly. Clone size is not always given. Where it is, it says once, few, many or a class for expanded clones.

few	.	TRBV20-1	TRBJ2-5	CSASLFYAETQYF	TGCAGTGCTAGCCTATTTTACGCGGAGACCCAGTACTTC
many	.	TRBV2	TRBJ2-7	CASSVNQGPPYEQYF	TGTGCCAGCAGCGTAAATCAGGGTCCGCCCTACGAGCAGTACTTC
many	.	TRBV11-2	TRBJ1-2	CASRTGTLNGYTF	TGTGCCAGCAGAACCGGGACGCTTAATGGCTACACCTTC
.	TRBD1	TRBV5-1	TRBJ2-3	CASSLFQGAFTDTQYF	TGCGCCAGCAGCTTGTTTCAGGGGGCTTTCACAGATACGCAGTATTTT
many	.	TRBV12-3/TRBV12-4	TRBJ1-1	CASSLGWGLHTEAFF	TGTGCCAGCAGTTTGGGTTGGGGACTTCACACTGAAGCTTTCTTT
many	TRBD1	TRBV20-1	TRBJ1-1	CSARDLTGGALEAFF	TGCAGTGCTAGAGATCTTACAGGGGGAGCCCTTGAAGCTTTCTTT
.	.	TRBV24-1	TRBJ2-5	CATTQTATQETQYF	TGTGCCACCACTCAGACAGCCACCCAAGAGACCCAGTACTTC
many	TRBD1	TRBV19	TRBJ1-1	CASVGQANTEAFF	TGTGCCAGTGTGGGACAGGCGAACACTGAAGCTTTCTTT
.	TRBD1	TRBV29-1	TRBJ2-2	CSVEYSDRVAGELFF	TGCAGCGTTGAATATTCCGACAGGGTAGCCGGGGAGCTGTTTTTT
many	.	TRBV11-2	TRBJ2-2	CASSTATGELFF	TGTGCCAGCAGTACCGCCACCGGGGAGCTGTTTTTT
many	.	TRBV15	TRBJ1-6	CATSGSSYNSPLHF	TGTGCCACCAGCGGAAGCTCCTATAATTCACCCCTCCACTTT
.	.	TRBV4-2	TRBJ2-7	CASSHLDDEQYF	TGTGCCAGCAGCCACCTAGACGACGAGCAGTACTTC
.	.	TRBV11-2	TRBJ2-5	CASSHARTQYF	TGTGCCAGCAGCCACGCGAGGACCCAGTACTTC
many	.	TRBV11-1	TRBJ1-1	CASSLKQFSMNTEASF	TGTGCCAGCAGCTTAAAACAGTTCAGTATGAACACTGAAGCTTCCTTT
.	.	TRBV15	TRBJ2-7	CATSSESPMRGVAEQYF	TGTGCCACCAGCAGTGAATCCCCAATGCGCGGGGTTGCCGAGCAGTACTTC
many	TRBD1	TRBV4-2	TRBJ2-5	CASSQDGQGETQYF	TGTGCCAGCAGCCAAGACGGACAGGGAGAGACCCAGTACTTC
many	TRBD2	TRBV12-3/TRBV12-4	TRBJ2-2	CASSGAGGSLAGELFF	TGTGCCAGCAGCGGAGCGGGGGGGTCTCTCGCCGGGGAGCTGTTTTTT
many	.	TRBV7-3	TRBJ2-5	CASSLAGLKETQYF	TGTGCCAGCAGCTTAGCCGGACTGAAAGAGACCCAGTACTTC
many	TRBD1	TRBV6-5	TRBJ1-2	CASSSTTGNYGYTF	TGTGCCAGCAGTTCCACGACAGGGAACTATGGCTACACCTTC
many	.	TRBV20-1	TRBJ2-2	CSASRVAVNTGELFF	TGCAGTGCTAGCAGAGTAGCGGTGAACACCGGGGAGCTGTTTTTT
.	.	TRBV30	TRBJ1-3	CAWSAPSGNTIYF	TGTGCCTGGAGTGCCCCTTCTGGAAACACCATATATTTT
.	.	TRBV6-5	TRBJ1-1	CASSYARDTEAFF	TGTGCCAGCAGTTACGCTCGGGACACTGAAGCTTTCTTT
many	TRBD2	TRBV11-2	TRBJ2-7	CASSRRSSGRNLVFEQYF	TGTGCCAGCAGCCGACGCTCTAGCGGGAGAAACCTCGTGTTTGAGCAGTACTTC
many	.	TRBV11-1	TRBJ1-1	CASSFGRYTEAFF	TGTGCCAGCAGCTTCGGGCGGTACACTGAAGCTTTCTTT
many	.	TRBV7-2	TRBJ2-5	CASSPRPQQNQETQYF	TGTGCCAGCAGTCCACGCCCTCAGCAGAACCAAGAGACCCAGTACTTC
few	.	TRBV11-2	TRBJ1-6	CASSIDGRPSPLHF	TGTGCCAGCAGCATCGACGGTCGCCCTTCACCCCTCCACTTT
many	.	TRBV6-2/TRBV6-3	TRBJ2-7	CASQEAENYEQYF	TGTGCCAGCCAGGAGGCCGAAAACTACGAGCAGTACTTC
many	.	TRBV11-2	TRBJ1-1	CASSFGGGAPNTEAFF	TGTGCCAGCAGCTTTGGGGGGGGGGCTCCGAACACTGAAGCTTTCTTT